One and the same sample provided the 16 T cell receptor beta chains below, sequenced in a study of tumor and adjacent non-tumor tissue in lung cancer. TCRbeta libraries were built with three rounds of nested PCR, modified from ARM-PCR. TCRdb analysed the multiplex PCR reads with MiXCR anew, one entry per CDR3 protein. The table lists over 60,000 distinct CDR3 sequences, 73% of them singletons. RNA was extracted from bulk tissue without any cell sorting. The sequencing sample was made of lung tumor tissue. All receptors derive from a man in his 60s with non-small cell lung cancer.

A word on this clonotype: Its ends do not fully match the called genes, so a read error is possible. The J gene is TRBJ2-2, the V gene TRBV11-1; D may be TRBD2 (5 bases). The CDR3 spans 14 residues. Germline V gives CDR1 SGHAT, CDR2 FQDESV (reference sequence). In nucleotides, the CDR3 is TGTGCCAGCAGCTATACTAGTTGCACTGGGGAGCTGTCTTTT. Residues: CASSYTSCTGELSF.

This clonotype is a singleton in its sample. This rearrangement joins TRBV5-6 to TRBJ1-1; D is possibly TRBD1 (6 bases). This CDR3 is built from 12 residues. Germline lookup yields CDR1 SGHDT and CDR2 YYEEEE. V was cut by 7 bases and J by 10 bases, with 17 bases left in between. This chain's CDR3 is CASDFLVQGAFF. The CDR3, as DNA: TGTGCCAGCGACTTCTTGGTACAGGGAGCTTTCTTT.

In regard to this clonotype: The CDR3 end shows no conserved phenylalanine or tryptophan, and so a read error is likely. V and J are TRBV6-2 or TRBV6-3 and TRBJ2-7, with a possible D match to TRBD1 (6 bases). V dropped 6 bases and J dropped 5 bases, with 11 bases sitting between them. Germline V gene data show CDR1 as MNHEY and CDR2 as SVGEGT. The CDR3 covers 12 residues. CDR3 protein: CASRTTGNEQYI. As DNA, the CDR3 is TGTGCCAGCAGAACGACAGGTAACGAGCAGTACATT.

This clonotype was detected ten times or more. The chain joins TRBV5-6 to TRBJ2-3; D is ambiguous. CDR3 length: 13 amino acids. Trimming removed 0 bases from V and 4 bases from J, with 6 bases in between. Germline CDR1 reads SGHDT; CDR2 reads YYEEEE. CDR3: CASSLGAADTQYF. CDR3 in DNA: TGTGCCAGCAGCTTGGGGGCCGCAGATACGCAGTATTTT.

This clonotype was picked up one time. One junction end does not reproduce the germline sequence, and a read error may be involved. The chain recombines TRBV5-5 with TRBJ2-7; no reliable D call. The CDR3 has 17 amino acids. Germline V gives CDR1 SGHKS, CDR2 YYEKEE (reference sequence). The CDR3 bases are TGTGCCAGCAGCGGCCCAAGGGCTGACCTTATGATGCACGAGCGGTACTTC. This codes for CASSGPRADLMMHERYF.

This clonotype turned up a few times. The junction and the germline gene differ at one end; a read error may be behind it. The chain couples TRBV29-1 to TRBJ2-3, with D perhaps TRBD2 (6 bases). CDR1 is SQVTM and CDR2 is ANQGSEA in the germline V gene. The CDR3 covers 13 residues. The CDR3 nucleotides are TGCAGTGTTGCACTAACGGGAGTGGGGGGGCAGTATTTT. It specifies CSVALTGVGGQYF.

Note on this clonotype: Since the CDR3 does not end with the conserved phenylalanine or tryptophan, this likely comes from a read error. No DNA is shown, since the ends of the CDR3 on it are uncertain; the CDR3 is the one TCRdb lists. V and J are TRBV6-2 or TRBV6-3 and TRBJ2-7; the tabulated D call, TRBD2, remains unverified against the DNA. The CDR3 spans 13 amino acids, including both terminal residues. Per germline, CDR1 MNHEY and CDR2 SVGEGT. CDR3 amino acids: CASSKLVLYEQYI.

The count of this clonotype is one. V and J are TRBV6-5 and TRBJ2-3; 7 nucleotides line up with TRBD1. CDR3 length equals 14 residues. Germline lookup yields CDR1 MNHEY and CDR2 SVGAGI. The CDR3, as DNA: TGTGTCAGATTGACTATCGGGACAGCAGATACGCAGTATTTT. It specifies CVRLTIGTADTQYF.

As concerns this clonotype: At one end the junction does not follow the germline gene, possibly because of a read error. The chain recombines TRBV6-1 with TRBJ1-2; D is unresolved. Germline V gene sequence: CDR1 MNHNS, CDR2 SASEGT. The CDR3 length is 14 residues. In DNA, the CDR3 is TGTGCCAGCAGTGAAGTTGGGTGGCTGTACGGCTACACATTC. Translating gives CASSEVGWLYGYTF.

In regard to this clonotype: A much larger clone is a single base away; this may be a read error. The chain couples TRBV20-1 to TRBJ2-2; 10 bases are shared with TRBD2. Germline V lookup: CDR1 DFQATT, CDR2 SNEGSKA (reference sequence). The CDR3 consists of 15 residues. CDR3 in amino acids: CSVWLAGENTGGLFF. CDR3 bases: TGCAGTGTCTGGCTAGCGGGGGAGAACACCGGGGGGCTGTTTTTT.

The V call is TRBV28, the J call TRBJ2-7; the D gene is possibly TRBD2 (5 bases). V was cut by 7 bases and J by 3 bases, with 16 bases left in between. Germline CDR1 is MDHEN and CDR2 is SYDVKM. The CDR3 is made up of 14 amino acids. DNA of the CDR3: TGTGCCAGCACCCAGCCGTCGGGAAGCTACGAGCAGTACTTC. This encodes CASTQPSGSYEQYF.

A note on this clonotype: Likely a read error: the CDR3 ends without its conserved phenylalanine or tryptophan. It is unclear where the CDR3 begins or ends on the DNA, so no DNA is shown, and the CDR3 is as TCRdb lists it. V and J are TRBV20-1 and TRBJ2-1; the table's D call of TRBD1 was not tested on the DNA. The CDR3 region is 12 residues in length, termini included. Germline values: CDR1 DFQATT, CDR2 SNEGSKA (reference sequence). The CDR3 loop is CSARRDTSELFI.

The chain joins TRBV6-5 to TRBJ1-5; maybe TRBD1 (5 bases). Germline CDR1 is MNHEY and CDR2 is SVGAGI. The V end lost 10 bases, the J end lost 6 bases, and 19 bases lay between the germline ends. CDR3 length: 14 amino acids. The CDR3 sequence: CATRRLQGGQPQHF. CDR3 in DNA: TGTGCCACTAGGCGACTTCAGGGAGGTCAGCCCCAGCATTTT.

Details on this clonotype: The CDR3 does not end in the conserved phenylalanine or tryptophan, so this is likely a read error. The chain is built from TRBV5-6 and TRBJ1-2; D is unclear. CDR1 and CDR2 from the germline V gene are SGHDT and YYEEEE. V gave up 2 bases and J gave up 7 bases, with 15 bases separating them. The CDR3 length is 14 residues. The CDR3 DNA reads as TGTGCCAGCAGCTTTGGAGTGGGCAGAGGTGGCTACACCTCT. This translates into CASSFGVGRGGYTS.

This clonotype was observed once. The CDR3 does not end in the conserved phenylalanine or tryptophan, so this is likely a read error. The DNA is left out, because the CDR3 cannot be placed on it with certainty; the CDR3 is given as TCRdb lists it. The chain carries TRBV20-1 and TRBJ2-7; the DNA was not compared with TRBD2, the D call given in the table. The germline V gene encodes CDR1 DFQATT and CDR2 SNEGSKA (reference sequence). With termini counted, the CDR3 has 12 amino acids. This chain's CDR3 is CSARDRPAEQHL.

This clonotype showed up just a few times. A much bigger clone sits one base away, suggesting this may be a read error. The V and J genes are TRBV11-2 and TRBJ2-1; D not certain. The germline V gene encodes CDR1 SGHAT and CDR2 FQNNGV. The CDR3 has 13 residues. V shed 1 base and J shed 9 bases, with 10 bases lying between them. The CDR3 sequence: CASSLVLDGEQFF. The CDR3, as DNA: TGTGCCAGCAGCTTAGTTCTAGACGGTGAGCAGTTCTTC. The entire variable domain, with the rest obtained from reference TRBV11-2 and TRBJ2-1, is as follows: EAGVAQSPRYKIIEKRQSVAFWCNPISGHATLYWYQQILGQGPKLLIQFQNNGVVDDSQLPKDRFSAERLKGVDSTLKIQPAKLEDSAVYLCASSLVLDGEQFFGPGTRLTVL.